The T cell receptor (beta chain) described here comes from a study of T cells expressing NK-cell markers. Using the 5' RACE reads, TCRdb records one entry per CDR3 protein without DNA. This sample's table has about 370,000 distinct CDR3 sequences. The CDR3 covers 14 residues. Germline assignment: CDR1 SQVTM and CDR2 ANQGSEA. The source is a woman aged 45 to 65 in good health. This sequence joins TRBV29-1 and TRBJ2-7; TCRdb picks TRBD1, but there is no DNA to check that call. Sequenced input: blood T cells: a sorted CD56 or NKG2C T cell subset, CD4+ or CD8+ T cells, or bulk PBMC T cells (not recorded which). This chain's CDR3 is CSVDPGHLGYEQYF.